One and the same sample provided the 23 T cell receptor beta chains below, sequenced in a study of OX40 agonist ivuxolimab in advanced cancers. Assay: immunoSEQ multiplex PCR; the TCRdb copy retains only in-frame clones and omits some. The top ten hold around 0.61% of the sample, which has tens of thousands of clones, roughly 84% seen once. This specimen consisted of CD4+ or CD8+ T cells sorted from blood, obtained in a trial of the OX40 agonist ivuxolimab. The receptors stem from an adult with an advanced solid tumor such as melanoma, head and neck, liver or kidney cancer.

The chain recombines TRBV7-3 with TRBJ2-3; a weak D match, TRBD2 (6 bases). The V end lost 3 bases, the J end lost 2 bases, and 12 bases lay between the germline ends. This CDR3 region has 15 residues. The germline CDR1 and CDR2 sequences are SGHTA and FQGTGA. The CDR3 reads CASSLGDSSTDTQYF. CDR3 bases: TGTGCCAGCAGCTTGGGGGACTCCTCCACAGATACGCAGTATTTT.

The V call is TRBV30, the J call TRBJ2-5; perhaps TRBD2 as D (5 bases). The CDR3 loop spans 16 amino acids. CDR1 GTSNPN and CDR2 SVGIG come from the germline V gene (reference sequence). With 5 bases removed from V and 4 bases from J, the gap between germline ends came to 23 bases. The CDR3 nucleotides are TGTGCCTGGGACCCTGGGGAGTTTGGGGTGGGAGAGACCCAGTACTTC. Translation gives CAWDPGEFGVGETQYF. Looking up the rest from reference TRBV30 and TRBJ2-5 gives the full variable domain: SQTIHQWPATLVQPVGSPLSLECTVEGTSNPNLYWYRQAAGRGLQLLFYSVGIGQISSEVPQNLSASRPQDRQFILSSKKLLLSDSGFYLCAWDPGEFGVGETQYFGPGTRLLVL.

V is TRBV28 and J is TRBJ1-5; no reliable D call. The CDR3 is 14 amino acids. CDR1 is MDHEN and CDR2 is SYDVKM in the germline V gene. Trimming left V 5 bases short and J 3 bases short, with 11 bases between. The CDR3 loop is CASSTAGTNQPQHF. In DNA, the CDR3 is TGTGCCAGCAGTACGGCAGGAACCAATCAGCCCCAGCATTTT.

The rearrangement uses TRBV7-8 and TRBJ1-6; D uncertain. This CDR3 is 14 amino acids long. The germline gives CDR1 SGHVS, CDR2 FQNEAQ. The V and J ends lost 5 bases and 7 bases respectively, with 12 bases between them. CDR3 sequence (DNA): TGTGCCAGCAGCATGTTGGTGGGGAATTCACCCCTCCACTTT. Amino acid sequence: CASSMLVGNSPLHF.

The chain is built from TRBV4-1 and TRBJ1-1, with D possibly matching TRBD1 (5 bases). The CDR3 covers 14 residues. V lost 2 bases and J lost 7, with 14 bases in between. CDR1 MGHRA and CDR2 YSYEKL come from the germline V gene. The CDR3 coding sequence is TGCGCCAGCAGCCAACAACAAAGGGGTTTTGAAGCTTTCTTT. It encodes CASSQQQRGFEAFF.

This rearrangement joins TRBV5-4 to TRBJ1-4, with a weak D call TRBD1 (6 bases). V lost 5 bases, J lost 8 bases, and 19 bases lay in between. Germline V gene data show CDR1 as SGHNT and CDR2 as YYREEE (reference sequence). The CDR3 spans 15 residues. As DNA, the CDR3 is TGTGCCAGCAGTCCGTCCGGGGGCCCAAGGGAAAAACTGTTTTTT. Translation: CASSPSGGPREKLFF.

V and J are TRBV16 and TRBJ2-3, with D perhaps matching TRBD1 (6 bases). Germline-derived CDR1 and CDR2 are KGHSY and FQNENV. The CDR3 is 16 amino acids. The ends were cut back, 1 base at V and 1 base at J, with 12 bases in the middle. This chain's CDR3 is CASSQWTVLGTDTQYF. The CDR3 nucleotides are TGTGCCAGCAGCCAATGGACAGTTCTAGGCACAGATACGCAGTATTTT. Drawing the rest from reference TRBV16 and TRBJ2-3, the complete variable domain is GEEVAQTPKHLVRGEGQKAKLYCAPIKGHSYVFWYQQVLKNEFKFLISFQNENVFDETGMPKERFSAKCLPNSPCSLEIQATKLEDSAVYFCASSQWTVLGTDTQYFGPGTRLTVL.

V gene TRBV2 combines with J gene TRBJ1-5; the D gene is possibly TRBD1 (6 bases). The CDR3 has 15 amino acids. The V gene's germline CDR1 is SNHLY and CDR2 FYNNEI. The V gene lost 6 bases and the J gene lost 0 bases, with 12 bases spanning the gap. The CDR3 bases are TGTGCCAGCAGAGGGACACTTTATAGCAATCAGCCCCAGCATTTT. It specifies CASRGTLYSNQPQHF.

V is TRBV7-9 and J is TRBJ2-2, with TRBD1 identical over 8 bases. This CDR3 comprises 16 residues. Germline values: CDR1 SEHNR, CDR2 FQNEAQ (reference sequence). V dropped 5 bases and J dropped 5; count of bases not matched to a gene: 10. The CDR3 protein is CASSNLDRVVTGELFF. The CDR3 nucleotides read TGTGCCAGCAGCAATCTGGACAGGGTAGTGACCGGGGAGCTGTTTTTT. Filled out from reference TRBV7-9 and TRBJ2-2, the complete variable domain reads DTGVSQNPRHKITKRGQNVTFRCDPISEHNRLYWYRQTLGQGPEFLTYFQNEAQLEKSRLLSDRFSAERPKGSFSTLEIQRTEQGDSAMYLCASSNLDRVVTGELFFGEGSRLTVL.

The CDR3 loop is CASSADYTTDTQYF. In DNA form, the CDR3 reads TGTGCCAGCAGCGCTGACTACACCACAGATACGCAGTATTTT. This rearrangement joins TRBV11-2 to TRBJ2-3; D perhaps matches TRBD2 (5 bases). V lost 5 bases, J lost 2 bases, and 11 bases lay in between. CDR1 SGHAT and CDR2 FQNNGV come from the germline V gene. The CDR3 extends over 14 amino acids.

The CDR3 DNA reads TGTGCCAGCAGCCGCGATCGCGACAGCTACGAGCAGTACTTC. As protein: CASSRDRDSYEQYF. The chain combines TRBV6-5 with TRBJ2-7; possibly TRBD1 for D (5 bases). Trimming left V 6 bases short and J 3 bases short, with 15 bases between. CDR1 and CDR2 (germline): MNHEY, SVGAGI. The CDR3 has 14 amino acids.

This rearrangement joins TRBV18 to TRBJ1-2; 7 bases fit TRBD1. Germline lookup yields CDR1 KGHSH and CDR2 LQKENI. Trimming removed 2 bases from V and 4 bases from J; junction bases left unmatched: 7. This CDR3 spans 15 amino acids. The CDR3 sequence: CASSPGEGQIYGYTF. CDR3 nucleotides: TGTGCCAGCTCACCAGGGGAGGGACAGATCTATGGCTACACCTTC.

The chain uses TRBV7-9 and TRBJ2-5; TRBD2 matches 16 bases. The CDR3 extends over 17 amino acids. From germline, CDR1 is SEHNR and CDR2 FQNEAQ (reference sequence). V dropped 5 bases and J dropped 5; count of bases not matched to a gene: 8. The CDR3 DNA is TGTGCCAGCAGCCCGGGACTAGCGGGAGGGGGCATGGAGACCCAGTACTTC. Protein product: CASSPGLAGGGMETQYF.

The table lists this clone with a few counts. The chain couples TRBV15 to TRBJ2-7, with D possibly matching TRBD2 (6 bases). Trimming left V 0 bases short and J 7 bases short, with 10 bases between. Germline V lookup: CDR1 LNHNV, CDR2 YYDKDF (reference sequence). This CDR3 contains 13 residues. The CDR3 bases are TGTGCCACCAGCAGAGATGGGGGGAGGGAGCAGTACTTC. Translation: CATSRDGGREQYF.

The V and J genes are TRBV25-1 and TRBJ2-3; D ambiguous. Germline-derived CDR1 and CDR2 are MGHDK and SYGVNS. Between the trimmed V and J ends, which lost 4 bases and 2 bases, there was a span of 4 bases. This CDR3 region has 12 residues. Here the CDR3 DNA reads TGTGCCAGCAGTGTCGCCACAGATACGCAGTATTTT. This translates into CASSVATDTQYF.

The rearrangement links TRBV7-9 to TRBJ2-7, with TRBD2 matching over 11 bases. The germline CDR1 and CDR2 sequences are SEHNR and FQNEAQ (reference sequence). J was trimmed by 5 bases and V by 0 bases; bases with no gene match: 6. This CDR3 has 16 amino acids. The CDR3 region has the DNA TGTGCCAGCAGCTTAGCGATCCTAGCGGGAGGCGACGAGCAGTACTTC. It translates to CASSLAILAGGDEQYF.

This clone was observed a single time. V usage is TRBV7-6 and J usage is TRBJ2-7, with a tentative D call TRBD2 (6 bases). V lost 5 bases and J lost 6, with 23 bases in between. The CDR3 has 16 amino acids. CDR1 SGHVS and CDR2 FNYEAQ come from the germline V gene. The CDR3 loop reads CASSRLSGRGIGEQYF. The CDR3 region has the DNA TGTGCCAGCAGCCGGCTGTCGGGACGGGGGATCGGCGAGCAGTACTTC.

This chain uses TRBV28 with TRBJ2-1; 7 positions agree with TRBD1. V lost 7 bases, J lost 6 bases, and 9 bases stayed unmatched. Germline CDR1 and CDR2: MDHEN and SYDVKM. CDR3 size: 14 residues. The CDR3 reads CASTKAQGLNEQFF. The CDR3 nucleotides read TGTGCCAGCACCAAGGCACAGGGGCTCAATGAGCAGTTCTTC.

This chain joins TRBV19 and TRBJ2-1; D is unresolved. Germline lookup yields CDR1 LNHDA and CDR2 SQIVND (reference sequence). The V end lost 3 bases, the J end lost 0 bases, and 6 bases lay between the germline ends. The CDR3 runs to 14 residues. CDR3 coding DNA: TGTGCCAGTAGTATCTTTCTCTCCTACAATGAGCAGTTCTTC. The encoded protein is CASSIFLSYNEQFF.

The V call is TRBV6-5, the J call TRBJ2-7; D might be TRBD2 (6 bases). This CDR3 region has 14 residues. The ends were cut back, 5 bases at V and 7 bases at J, with 18 bases in the middle. Germline V lookup: CDR1 MNHEY, CDR2 SVGAGI. CDR3 DNA: TGTGCCAGCAGTCGGGGAGGCCATATGGAGGAGCAGTACTTC. Encoded protein: CASSRGGHMEEQYF.

The chain combines TRBV19 with TRBJ2-7; D may be TRBD2 (5 bases). V was cut by 4 bases and J by 5 bases, with 9 bases left in between. The CDR3 is made up of 12 amino acids. Germline V CDR1 and CDR2: LNHDA, SQIVND (reference sequence). CDR3 coding DNA: TGTGCCAGTAGTACTGGAGGCCACGAGCAGTACTTC. Residues: CASSTGGHEQYF.

The V and J genes are TRBV5-1 and TRBJ2-5; D remains ambiguous. V was clipped by 4 bases and J by 5 bases, with 12 bases between them. This CDR3 has 13 amino acids. Germline V lookup: CDR1 SGHRS, CDR2 YFSETQ. CDR3: CASSGALRETQYF. DNA for the CDR3: TGCGCCAGCAGCGGAGCCCTCCGGGAGACCCAGTACTTC.

The chain is built from TRBV19 and TRBJ1-2, with D hard to call. This CDR3 has 12 amino acids. CDR1 and CDR2 from the germline V gene are LNHDA and SQIVND (reference sequence). The ends were cut back, 2 bases at V and 3 bases at J, with 4 bases in the middle. The CDR3 DNA reads as TGTGCCAGTAGTATACAAGACTATGGCTACACCTTC. The encoded protein is CASSIQDYGYTF.